Here is one T cell receptor beta chain with its context. This specimen comes from a study of T cell repertoires in cytomegalovirus infection. Overall study: It can be stated that public TCR beta signatures indicated CMV infection as well as a matching HLA type.

TCRdb re-called the reads with MiXCR, one entry per CDR3 protein. The table has roughly 200,000 distinct CDR3 sequences, approximately 9.6% seen once. In germline, CDR1 is SGHAT, CDR2 FQNNGV. Trimming took 1 base from V and 5 from J, leaving 8 bases between them. CDR3 size: 13 residues. The TCR comes from a human donor in good health (CMV status not recorded). Some clones in this sample may be carry-over from other donors' samples. This chain joins TRBV11-2 and TRBJ2-5, with a tentative D call TRBD2 (5 bases). Input material: PBMCs. CDR3 residues: CASSLASWETQYF. The CDR3 DNA reads TGTGCCAGCAGCTTAGCTAGCTGGGAGACCCAGTACTTC.